The 7 T cell receptor beta chains below come from one sample, sequenced in a study of Graves' ophthalmopathy and Graves' hyperthyroidism (dated by TCRdb to 2016 to 2019). The run used an Illumina HiSeq 2000. For repertoire sequencing, the TCR beta CDR3 regions were amplified from RNA transcripts. HTBI primers and the Qiagen OneStep RT-PCR kit were used in a first-round RT-PCR, which was followed by a second-round multiplex PCR, size selection and purification. TCRdb reanalyzed the raw reads on its own, using fastp at Q25 for trimming and MiXCR for clone calling, and kept in-frame beta chains. Every CDR3 protein is listed once, alongside the most common genes and DNA of its rows. The table for this sample lists more than 550,000 distinct CDR3 sequences; roughly 41% of them were counted only once. Around 3% of the sample belongs to the ten largest clones. Input material: peripheral blood. The receptors here all came from an adult man with Graves' ophthalmopathy.

This clonotype showed up many times. This rearrangement joins TRBV12-3 or TRBV12-4 to TRBJ1-6; the match to TRBD1 covers 10 bases. The junction had 5 bases not matched to a gene; V was cut back by 5 bases and J by 10 bases. The CDR3 extends over 14 amino acids. DNA for the CDR3: TGTGCCAGCAGTCCGACAGGGGGCGAATCACCCCTCCACTTT. Amino acids: CASSPTGGESPLHF.

This clonotype was picked up many times. The rearrangement links TRBV10-3 to TRBJ1-1; 7 nucleotides align to TRBD1. The CDR3 totals 14 residues. Germline lookup yields CDR1 ENHRY and CDR2 SYGVKD. The trim removed 7 bases at V and 3 bases at J, leaving 8 bases unmatched. As DNA, the CDR3 is TGTGCCATCAAAGGACAGGTCTCGGACACTGAAGCTTTCTTT. Protein sequence: CAIKGQVSDTEAFF.

V and J are TRBV24-1 and TRBJ2-1; no reliable D call. V was trimmed by 5 bases and J by 9 bases, leaving 7 bases between them. Germline V CDR1 and CDR2: KGHDR, SFDVKD. This CDR3 is built from 11 residues. The CDR3 protein is CATSAGSEQFF. CDR3 DNA: TGTGCCACCAGTGCCGGCAGTGAGCAGTTCTTC.

V usage is TRBV29-1 and J usage is TRBJ1-1; TRBD1 is a possible D gene (5 bases). CDR1 SQVTM and CDR2 ANQGSEA come from the germline V gene. V was clipped by 7 bases and J by 1 base, with 7 bases between them. The CDR3 has 11 residues. CDR3 loop: CSDRQNTEAFF. CDR3 nucleotide sequence: TGCAGCGACAGGCAGAACACTGAAGCTTTCTTT.

This clonotype was seen only a few times. The V and J genes are TRBV5-6 and TRBJ1-6; D perhaps matches TRBD1 (6 bases). Trimming removed 0 bases at V and 2 bases at J, with 9 bases between. The germline CDR1 and CDR2 sequences are SGHDT and YYEEEE. The CDR3 is 16 amino acids. The CDR3 bases are TGTGCCAGCAGCTTGGGCGGGGGGCCCTATAATTCACCCCTCCACTTT. Its translation: CASSLGGGPYNSPLHF.

This clonotype was recorded many times. This chain connects TRBV29-1 to TRBJ2-7; the D is unclear. The CDR3 has 11 amino acids. Germline V gene data show CDR1 as SQVTM and CDR2 as ANQGSEA. V lost 4 bases and J lost 3, with 7 bases in between. For the CDR3, the DNA is TGCAGCGTTGTAGCAGGCTACGAGCAGTACTTC. It is translated as CSVVAGYEQYF.

On this clonotype itself: At one end, the junction sequence differs from germline, possibly due to a read error. The gene calls are TRBV7-7 and TRBJ2-2, with TRBD2 matching over 7 bases. The CDR3 runs 15 residues. Germline CDR1 SSHAT, CDR2 FNYEAQ (reference sequence). Here the CDR3 DNA reads TGTGCCAGCAGCCGGGGGGTGGCGAACACCGGGGAGCTGTCTTGG. It encodes CASSRGVANTGELSW.